Following are 29 T cell receptor beta chains from one sample sequenced in a study of T cell responses to AZD1222 COVID-19 vaccine. The data were produced by immunoSEQ multiplex PCR, yet TCRdb's version contains in-frame clones alone and is incomplete. The sample contains 100,000 to 150,000 clones, 93% of which appear only once. The sequences come from peripheral blood, collected 28 days after the second AZD1222 dose. Every receptor here comes from an adult who received the AZD1222 COVID-19 vaccine.

The V gene is TRBV6-6, the J gene TRBJ1-5; TRBD1 might be the D (6 bases). V lost 2 bases and J lost 5, with 16 bases in between. The CDR3 runs 16 residues. Germline CDR1 and CDR2: MNHNY and SVGAGI (reference sequence). The CDR3: CASSYGSGGRDQPQHF. The DNA for the CDR3 is TGTGCCAGCAGTTACGGAAGCGGGGGCCGGGATCAGCCCCAGCATTTT.

The rearrangement joins TRBV9 to TRBJ2-1; maybe TRBD2 (6 bases). This CDR3 has 15 amino acids. V lost 4 bases to trimming and J lost 4 bases, with 15 bases between them. The germline V gene encodes CDR1 SGDLS and CDR2 YYNGEE. The CDR3 here is CASSYVGGRYNEQFF. DNA for the CDR3: TGTGCCAGCAGCTACGTCGGGGGACGTTACAATGAGCAGTTCTTC.

CDR3 in amino acids: CAIRAGETQYF. The CDR3, as DNA: TGTGCCATACGGGCAGGGGAGACCCAGTACTTC. The V gene is TRBV15, the J gene TRBJ2-5; TRBD1 might be the D (5 bases). The CDR3 runs 11 residues. The V gene's germline CDR1 is LNHNV and CDR2 YYDKDF (reference sequence). Trimming removed 10 bases from V and 5 bases from J, with 11 bases in between.

To note about this clone: Other DNA sequences in this specimen translate into the identical CDR3. The CDR3 DNA sequence: TGTGCCATCAGTGACCCCGGACAGGGAAACTATGGCTACACCTTC. Translation gives CAISDPGQGNYGYTF. J is TRBJ1-2 and V is TRBV10-3; 8 bases agree with TRBD1. CDR3 length equals 15 residues. V shed 3 bases, J shed 2 bases, and the junction held 5 bases outside the gene matches. Germline lookup yields CDR1 ENHRY and CDR2 SYGVKD.

The chain recombines TRBV29-1 with TRBJ2-2; the D gene could be TRBD1 or TRBD2 (7 bases each). This CDR3 region has 13 residues. Trimming pared 7 bases from V and 5 bases from J, leaving 14 bases between. Germline lookup yields CDR1 SQVTM and CDR2 ANQGSEA. The CDR3 DNA follows: TGCAGCGCTTCTCAGGGGGGGACCGGGGAGCTGTTTTTT. This sequence encodes CSASQGGTGELFF.

The chain employs TRBV12-3 or TRBV12-4 and TRBJ1-1; D unclear. The CDR3 length is 13 residues. With 5 bases removed from V and 1 base from J, the gap between germline ends came to 8 bases. This CDR3 reads CASSPRANTEAFF. In nucleotides, the CDR3 is TGTGCCAGCAGTCCCCGAGCGAACACTGAAGCTTTCTTT.

This clone was seen a single time. The V call is TRBV2, the J call TRBJ2-3; possibly TRBD2 for D (5 bases). The CDR3 has 14 residues. V was cut by 7 bases and J by 0 bases, with 11 bases left in between. CDR1 SNHLY and CDR2 FYNNEI come from the germline V gene. CDR3 sequence (DNA): TGTGCCAGCAAGAGGGAACCTAGCACAGATACGCAGTATTTT. Its protein is CASKREPSTDTQYF.

The chain has TRBV11-2 and TRBJ2-2, with 8 bases that match TRBD2. The CDR3 contains 15 residues. V was clipped by 2 bases and J by 4 bases; unmatched bases: 3. The V gene's germline CDR1 is SGHAT and CDR2 FQNNGV. The CDR3 DNA is TGTGCCAGCAGCTTAAGCGGGGGAAGCACCGGGGAGCTGTTTTTT. It is translated as CASSLSGGSTGELFF.

The CDR3 loop reads CASSLGRAVYNEQFF. The CDR3 DNA sequence: TGTGCCAGCAGCTTAGGGCGTGCGGTCTACAATGAGCAGTTCTTC. This chain links TRBV7-2 with TRBJ2-1; no firm D call. There are 15 residues in the CDR3. CDR1 and CDR2 from the germline V gene are SGHTA and FQGNSA. V lost 1 base to trimming and J lost 3 bases, with 10 bases between them.

J is TRBJ2-3 and V is TRBV25-1; D assignment may be TRBD1 or TRBD2 (5 bases each). Trimming took off 10 bases at V and 2 bases at J, with 16 bases between the two ends. The CDR3 has 14 amino acids. Germline V gives CDR1 MGHDK, CDR2 SYGVNS. CDR3 DNA: TGTGCCACCGATCGGGGACCACCCACAGATACGCAGTATTTT. Translated, it gives CATDRGPPTDTQYF. The full variable domain, in which reference TRBV25-1 and TRBJ2-3 provide the parts outside the CDR3, is EADIYQTPRYLVIGTGKKITLECSQTMGHDKMYWYQQDPGMELHLIHYSYGVNSTEKGDLSSESTVSRIRTEHFPLTLESARPSHTSQYLCATDRGPPTDTQYFGPGTRLTVL.

V usage is TRBV18 and J usage is TRBJ1-1, with 7 bases identical to TRBD1. This CDR3 has 15 amino acids. The trim removed 6 bases at V and 1 base at J, leaving 8 bases unmatched. Germline V lookup: CDR1 KGHSH, CDR2 LQKENI. CDR3 residues: CASSLRQGTNTEAFF. In DNA form, the CDR3 reads TGTGCCAGCTCGCTAAGACAGGGTACGAACACTGAAGCTTTCTTT.

V gene TRBV27 combines with J gene TRBJ1-3; D is perhaps TRBD1 (6 bases). CDR1 is MNHEY and CDR2 is SMNVEV in the germline V gene (reference sequence). Trimming removed 2 bases at V and 2 bases at J, with 7 bases between. The CDR3 is made up of 14 amino acids. The CDR3, as DNA: TGTGCCAGCAGTTTACAGGGGACTGGAAACACCATATATTTT. Translation: CASSLQGTGNTIYF.

The gene calls are TRBV7-2 and TRBJ1-6; D not resolved. V lost 5 bases and J lost 4, with 12 bases in between. Germline V gene sequence: CDR1 SGHTA, CDR2 FQGNSA. CDR3 length: 15 residues. CDR3 nucleotide sequence: TGTGCCAGCAGCGCTCAGTCCCTTTATAATTCACCCCTCCACTTT. It specifies CASSAQSLYNSPLHF. Full variable domain (outside the CDR3, taken from reference TRBV7-2 and TRBJ1-6): GAGVSQSPSNKVTEKGKDVELRCDPISGHTALYWYRQSLGQGLEFLIYFQGNSAPDKSGLPSDRFSAERTGGSVSTLTIQRTQQEDSAVYLCASSAQSLYNSPLHFGNGTRLTVT.

The V call is TRBV28, the J call TRBJ1-6, with 9 bases identical to TRBD1. In germline, CDR1 is MDHEN, CDR2 SYDVKM. J was trimmed by 7 bases and V by 8 bases; bases with no gene match: 9. This CDR3 spans 15 amino acids. The CDR3 DNA is TGTGCCAGCCGAAACTCGGACAGGGGAAATTCACCCCTCCACTTT. It codes for CASRNSDRGNSPLHF.

The chain couples TRBV2 to TRBJ2-7, with TRBD1 identical over 7 bases. V was pared by 10 bases and J by 0 bases, with 9 bases of the junction left unmatched. The CDR3 consists of 14 residues. CDR1 and CDR2 (germline): SNHLY, FYNNEI. CDR3 DNA: TGTGCCACAACCGGACAGGCTGCCTCCTACGAGCAGTACTTC. This encodes CATTGQAASYEQYF.

The chain links TRBV5-1 to TRBJ2-2, with TRBD1 matching over 7 bases. Germline lookup yields CDR1 SGHRS and CDR2 YFSETQ. The CDR3 runs to 14 residues. The J segment lost 3 bases and the V segment lost 7 bases, leaving 6 bases of the junction unmatched. CDR3 nucleotides: TGCGCCAGCTGGACCGGACAGGACACCGGGGAGCTGTTTTTT. It is translated as CASWTGQDTGELFF.

The chain links TRBV27 to TRBJ1-1, with TRBD1 matching 11 bases. Germline CDR1 reads MNHEY; CDR2 reads SMNVEV (reference sequence). V lost 6 bases and J lost 0; bases outside the gene matches: 6. The CDR3 loop spans 16 amino acids. Here the CDR3 reads CASRRDRGFMNTEAFF. In DNA, the CDR3 is TGTGCCAGCAGACGGGACAGGGGGTTCATGAACACTGAAGCTTTCTTT.

The chain has TRBV14 and TRBJ2-2; no clear D. V lost 2 bases and J 3 bases, leaving 13 bases between the germline ends. CDR1 is SGHDN, CDR2 FVKESK, per germline. The CDR3 covers 16 residues. CDR3 in DNA: TGTGCCAGCAGCCAAACCACCATGGGATACACCGGGGAGCTGTTTTTT. Amino acid sequence: CASSQTTMGYTGELFF. The full variable domain, completed using reference TRBV14 and TRBJ2-2, is EAGVTQFPSHSVIEKGQTVTLRCDPISGHDNLYWYRRVMGKEIKFLLHFVKESKQDESGMPNNRFLAERTGGTYSTLKVQPAELEDSGVYFCASSQTTMGYTGELFFGEGSRLTVL.

J is TRBJ2-1 and V is TRBV7-3; 8 nucleotides align to TRBD2. V lost 2 bases to trimming and J lost 8 bases; unmatched junction nucleotides: 5. The CDR3 is 14 amino acids. The germline V gene encodes CDR1 SGHTA and CDR2 FQGTGA. CDR3 protein: CASSLGLAFDEQFF. CDR3 DNA: TGTGCCAGCAGCTTAGGACTAGCTTTCGATGAGCAGTTCTTC.

Comment on this clone: Mismatch with germline at one junction end may stem from a read error. This sequence joins TRBV29-1 and TRBJ2-5, with no clear D. The CDR3 sequence is 10 residues long. Germline CDR1 is SQVTM and CDR2 is ANQGSEA. The CDR3 loop is CSVAREAQYF. In DNA form, the CDR3 reads TGCAGCGTTGCTAGAGAGGCCCAGTACTTC.

This chain uses TRBV15 with TRBJ1-5; 7 bases fit TRBD1. This CDR3 has 17 residues. Trimming took 2 bases from V and 0 from J; bases not matched to a gene: 7. Germline values: CDR1 LNHNV, CDR2 YYDKDF (reference sequence). The CDR3 DNA follows: TGTGCCACCAGCAGAACCGACAGGGTGATTAGCAATCAGCCCCAGCATTTT. Amino acids: CATSRTDRVISNQPQHF.

Notes on this clone: Other DNA sequences from this sample encode an identical CDR3 as well. The chain has TRBV19 and TRBJ1-1; 7 positions match TRBD1. Germline V gene data show CDR1 as LNHDA and CDR2 as SQIVND (reference sequence). This CDR3 is built from 12 residues. V lost 3 bases to trimming and J lost 6 bases; unmatched junction nucleotides: 1. CDR3 in DNA: TGTGCCAGTAGTATCAGGGGGGCTGAAGCTTTCTTT. This gives the protein CASSIRGAEAFF. Looking up the rest from reference TRBV19 and TRBJ1-1 gives the full variable domain: DGGITQSPKYLFRKEGQNVTLSCEQNLNHDAMYWYRQDPGQGLRLIYYSQIVNDFQKGDIAEGYSVSREKKESFPLTVTSAQKNPTAFYLCASSIRGAEAFFGQGTRLTVV.

V usage is TRBV7-2 and J usage is TRBJ1-1; 8 positions agree with TRBD1. Looked up from germline, CDR1 is SGHTA and CDR2 is FQGNSA. The CDR3 has 15 residues. The junction had 5 bases not matched to a gene; V was cut back by 1 base and J by 4 bases. CDR3 sequence: CASSLETGASTEAFF. DNA for the CDR3: TGTGCCAGCAGCTTAGAGACAGGGGCGAGCACTGAAGCTTTCTTT.

The CDR3 loop is CASRGSSDEKLFF. The DNA of the CDR3 is TGTGCCAGCAGGGGATCCTCGGATGAAAAACTGTTTTTT. The V call is TRBV6-5, the J call TRBJ1-4; no clear D gene. The V gene's germline CDR1 is MNHEY and CDR2 SVGAGI. Trimming removed 6 bases at V and 6 bases at J, with 11 bases between. There are 13 residues in the CDR3.

V usage is TRBV9 and J usage is TRBJ2-1, with 7 bases aligning to TRBD2. V shed 3 bases and J 3 bases; nucleotides not matched to a gene: 0. Germline V gives CDR1 SGDLS, CDR2 YYNGEE. This CDR3 has 13 residues. CDR3 coding DNA: TGTGCCAGCAGCGCTAGCGGCTACAATGAGCAGTTCTTC. Protein sequence: CASSASGYNEQFF.

For the CDR3, the DNA is TGTGCCAGCAGCGTCCAGGGCCCCCAAGAGACCCAGTACTTC. Translated, it gives CASSVQGPQETQYF. V gene TRBV5-6 combines with J gene TRBJ2-5, with a possible D match to TRBD1 (5 bases). CDR3 length equals 14 residues. V gave up 4 bases and J gave up 1 base, with 11 bases separating them. In germline, CDR1 is SGHDT, CDR2 YYEEEE.

CDR3 in amino acids: CASSLFRGNEQFF. In DNA, the CDR3 is TGTGCCAGCAGTCTCTTCAGGGGCAATGAGCAGTTCTTC. The chain recombines TRBV12-3 or TRBV12-4 with TRBJ2-1; D might be TRBD1 (6 bases). The V gene lost 5 bases and the J gene lost 6 bases, with 11 bases spanning the gap. The CDR3 is made up of 13 amino acids.

The chain links TRBV18 to TRBJ2-1; no definite D call. The CDR3 length is 12 residues. Trimming cost V 2 bases and J 4 bases, with 3 bases left between them. From germline, CDR1 is KGHSH and CDR2 LQKENI. CDR3 loop: CASSPWYNEQFF. For the CDR3, the DNA is TGTGCCAGCTCACCATGGTACAATGAGCAGTTCTTC.

The chain combines TRBV4-3 with TRBJ2-1, with TRBD2 identical over 10 bases. The CDR3 runs to 17 residues. V shed 3 bases, J shed 9 bases, and the junction held 14 bases outside the gene matches. Germline V gene lookup returns CDR1 LGHNA and CDR2 YSLEER. As DNA, the CDR3 is TGCGCCAGCAGCCAGGGGAGCGGGAGGGCCAGGATTCGTGAGCAGTTCTTC. Translated: CASSQGSGRARIREQFF.